A single sample gave rise to the 10 T cell receptor beta chains below, sequenced in a study of glioma-infiltrating T cells after dendritic cell vaccination. Data came from immunoSEQ multiplex PCR; TCRdb stores just in-frame clones and leaves some out. The sample carries roughly 70,000 clones, approximately 80% recorded once. The material was blood, obtained before dendritic cell vaccination. These receptors came from a human donor with glioblastoma.

This clone showed up just once. The chain recombines TRBV7-8 with TRBJ1-1; TRBD1 is a possible D gene (6 bases). The CDR3 runs 13 residues. The germline V gene has CDR1 SGHVS and CDR2 FQNEAQ. The V gene lost 3 bases and the J gene lost 1 base, with 6 bases spanning the gap. CDR3 coding DNA: TGTGCCAGCAGCTTGGACAGGAACACTGAAGCTTTCTTT. Protein: CASSLDRNTEAFF.

This clone showed up just once. V gene TRBV30 combines with J gene TRBJ2-3; D might be TRBD2 (5 bases). Deletions cut 4 bases from V and 2 bases from J, with 13 bases between. The CDR3 sequence is 14 residues long. Germline loops: CDR1 GTSNPN, CDR2 SVGIG (reference sequence). CDR3 bases: TGTGCCTGGACCGAGGACTCGTACACAGATACGCAGTATTTT. Its protein is CAWTEDSYTDTQYF.

This clone was observed a handful of times. This chain connects TRBV6-5 to TRBJ2-7; 9 bases are shared with TRBD1. Germline assignment: CDR1 MNHEY and CDR2 SVGAGI. CDR3 length equals 13 residues. V shed 6 bases and J 7 bases; nucleotides not matched to a gene: 7. The CDR3 bases are TGTGCCAGCAGGGCACCCGGGACAGGGGAGCAGTACTTC. Protein: CASRAPGTGEQYF.

This chain links TRBV25-1 with TRBJ1-5, with 7 bases fitting TRBD1. Germline CDR1 is MGHDK and CDR2 is SYGVNS. The J segment lost 4 bases and the V segment lost 1 base, leaving 4 bases of the junction unmatched. CDR3 length: 15 amino acids. In nucleotides, the CDR3 is TGTGCCAGCAGTGAATCTGGGACAGCTAATCAGCCCCAGCATTTT. Residues: CASSESGTANQPQHF. Complete variable domain (other parts from reference TRBV25-1 and TRBJ1-5): EADIYQTPRYLVIGTGKKITLECSQTMGHDKMYWYQQDPGMELHLIHYSYGVNSTEKGDLSSESTVSRIRTEHFPLTLESARPSHTSQYLCASSESGTANQPQHFGDGTRLSIL.

This chain joins TRBV7-2 and TRBJ1-2; maybe TRBD1 (6 bases). Trimming shortened V by 0 bases and J by 8 bases, and 13 bases separated the two germline ends. This CDR3 comprises 14 residues. Germline V gene sequence: CDR1 SGHTA, CDR2 FQGNSA. The DNA for the CDR3 is TGTGCCAGCAGCTTAGCGGGGGCAGGGCCAGGCTACACCTTC. It is translated as CASSLAGAGPGYTF.

The V gene is TRBV5-4, the J gene TRBJ2-3; D is possibly TRBD2 (5 bases). Germline V CDR1 and CDR2: SGHNT, YYREEE (reference sequence). This CDR3 has 13 amino acids. V was trimmed by 1 base and J by 3 bases, leaving 6 bases between them. DNA of the CDR3: TGTGCCAGCAGCTTGCGAGGGACAGATACGCAGTATTTT. It translates to CASSLRGTDTQYF. Based on the CDR3 plus reference TRBV5-4 and TRBJ2-3, the full variable domain is ETGVTQSPTHLIKTRGQQVTLRCSSQSGHNTVSWYQQALGQGPQFIFQYYREEENGRGNFPPRFSGLQFPNYSSELNVNALELDDSALYLCASSLRGTDTQYFGPGTRLTVL.

The J gene is TRBJ2-3, the V gene TRBV30; 15 nucleotides line up with TRBD2. CDR3 size: 16 residues. V dropped 2 bases and J dropped 5; count of bases not matched to a gene: 5. The germline gives CDR1 GTSNPN, CDR2 SVGIG (reference sequence). The CDR3 loop is CAWSPGLAGGLDTQYF. The CDR3 DNA sequence: TGTGCCTGGAGTCCCGGACTAGCGGGAGGGCTAGATACGCAGTATTTT.

The rearrangement links TRBV4-1 to TRBJ2-1; the D gene is possibly TRBD1 (6 bases). V dropped 1 base and J dropped 5 bases, with 12 bases sitting between them. CDR1 is MGHRA and CDR2 is YSYEKL in the germline V gene. The CDR3 is 15 residues long. CDR3 nucleotide sequence: TGCGCCAGCAGCCAAGTCCTAGCAGGGGACAATGAGCAGTTCTTC. As protein: CASSQVLAGDNEQFF.

This clone came up once. The rearrangement links TRBV2 to TRBJ1-5, with no clear D. The CDR3 totals 12 residues. Trimming removed 9 bases at V and 3 bases at J, with 9 bases between. CDR1 and CDR2 from the germline V gene are SNHLY and FYNNEI. In DNA form, the CDR3 reads TGTGCCAGTCGACGGGACAATCAGCCCCAGCATTTT. The encoded protein is CASRRDNQPQHF.

This clone is a singleton in its sample. The rearrangement joins TRBV19 to TRBJ1-1; D might be TRBD1 (6 bases). Between the trimmed V and J ends, which lost 7 bases and 1 base, there was a span of 16 bases. The CDR3 sequence is 15 residues long. Germline CDR1 is LNHDA and CDR2 is SQIVND (reference sequence). The chain's CDR3 is CASNLRGAGNTEAFF. CDR3 nucleotides: TGTGCCAGTAACCTACGGGGGGCAGGGAACACTGAAGCTTTCTTT.